Listed below are T cell receptor beta chains from one sample, sequenced in a study of blood T cells in healthy people across ages. TCRdb passed the 5' RACE reads through MiXCR, listing each CDR3 protein once. Of over a million distinct CDR3 sequences detected, 40% to 50% appear once; the ten largest clones hold approximately 7.9%. The sample taken for sequencing was blood. Receptors were obtained from a woman between 18 and 29 years old in good health. The CDR3 runs from the conserved cysteine through the conserved F or W. A D gene is named only where the DNA matches it firmly. Some rows mark clone size as missing; the rest say once, few, many or name a class of expanded clone.

>-|-|TRBJ2-3|TRBV5-5|15
CASSLVGLSTDTQYF
TGTGCCAGCAGCTTGGTAGGGCTCAGCACAGATACGCAGTATTTT
>TRBD2|-|TRBJ2-1|TRBV5-4|15
CASGLVTSGGDEQFF
TGTGCCAGCGGCTTGGTAACTAGCGGGGGGGATGAGCAGTTCTTC
>TRBD1|-|TRBJ2-7|TRBV2|19
CASSLPQDRIRLQAREQYF
TGTGCCAGCAGCCTTCCCCAGGACAGGATTCGTCTGCAGGCCCGCGAGCAGTACTTC
>-|few|TRBJ2-7|TRBV28|13
CASLSGVSYEQYF
TGTGCCAGCCTATCGGGGGTTTCCTACGAGCAGTACTTC
>-|few|TRBJ2-1|TRBV6-1|12
CASSEERLEQFF
TGTGCCAGCAGTGAAGAACGCCTCGAGCAGTTCTTC
>TRBD1|-|TRBJ2-7|TRBV28|14
CAGRLRGPFYEQYF
TGTGCCGGCCGACTCAGGGGGCCTTTCTACGAGCAGTACTTC
>-|few|TRBJ2-3|TRBV20-1|14
CSASWGAGTDTQYF
TGCAGTGCTAGTTGGGGGGCTGGCACAGATACGCAGTATTTT
>TRBD2|many|TRBJ2-5|TRBV29-1|14
CSVEGRLARETQYF
TGCAGCGTTGAAGGGCGACTAGCCCGGGAGACCCAGTACTTC
>TRBD2|-|TRBJ2-1|TRBV11-1|17
CASSLRSGGPIYDEQFF
TGTGCCAGCAGCTTACGGAGCGGGGGGCCGATCTACGATGAGCAGTTCTTC
>TRBD1|-|TRBJ2-1|TRBV12-3/TRBV12-4|13
CASSPPNRGEQFF
TGTGCCAGCAGTCCACCTAACAGGGGAGAGCAGTTCTTC
>TRBD1|-|TRBJ1-5|TRBV3-1|14
CASSQMTGPGPQHF
TGTGCCAGCAGCCAAATGACAGGGCCGGGGCCCCAGCATTTT
>TRBD1|few|TRBJ2-2|TRBV28|13
CASKGQVPRELFF
TGTGCCAGCAAGGGACAGGTACCGCGGGAGCTGTTTTTT